What follows are 4 T cell receptor beta chains derived from one specimen sequenced in a study of response to subunit inactivated influenza vaccine. TCRdb itself ran the RT-PCR reads through MiXCR, one entry per CDR3 protein. This table has hundreds of thousands of distinct CDR3 sequences, roughly 27% appearing once. This material consisted of CD4+ T cells sorted from PBMCs, taken more than 4 days after vaccination. Receptors originate from a man aged 45-65 years who received an inactivated influenza vaccine.

The gene calls are TRBV12-3 or TRBV12-4 and TRBJ2-7; TRBD2 aligns across 10 bases. J was trimmed by 0 bases and V by 4 bases; bases with no gene match: 9. This CDR3 region has 17 residues. CDR3 sequence: CASSSIIIAGGSYEQYF. In DNA, the CDR3 is TGTGCCAGCAGTTCCATAATAATAGCGGGAGGCTCCTACGAGCAGTACTTC.

The chain has TRBV5-1 and TRBJ2-1; tentative D call: TRBD1 (6 bases). The CDR3 runs 14 residues. Germline CDR1 reads SGHRS; CDR2 reads YFSETQ. Between the trimmed V and J ends, which lost 6 bases and 5 bases, there was a span of 15 bases. Here the CDR3 reads CASNWGPANNEQFF. DNA of the CDR3: TGCGCCAGCAATTGGGGGCCAGCCAACAATGAGCAGTTCTTC.

This clonotype was detected only a few times. The rearrangement joins TRBV7-6 to TRBJ2-3, with TRBD2 matching 9 bases. This CDR3 region has 18 residues. From germline, CDR1 is SGHVS and CDR2 FNYEAQ. The J segment lost 3 bases and the V segment lost 5 bases, leaving 15 bases of the junction unmatched. CDR3 region: CASSRTLISGSRTDTQYF. CDR3 bases: TGTGCCAGCAGCCGTACCTTGATTAGCGGGAGCCGGACAGATACGCAGTATTTT.

The gene calls are TRBV18 and TRBJ2-1, with 11 positions matching TRBD2. Trimming took 3 bases from V and 4 from J; bases not matched to a gene: 5. The CDR3 spans 16 residues. Germline lookup yields CDR1 KGHSH and CDR2 LQKENI. The CDR3 sequence is CASSPLTSGEYNEQFF. The CDR3, as DNA: TGTGCCAGCTCACCGCTGACTAGCGGGGAATACAATGAGCAGTTCTTC.